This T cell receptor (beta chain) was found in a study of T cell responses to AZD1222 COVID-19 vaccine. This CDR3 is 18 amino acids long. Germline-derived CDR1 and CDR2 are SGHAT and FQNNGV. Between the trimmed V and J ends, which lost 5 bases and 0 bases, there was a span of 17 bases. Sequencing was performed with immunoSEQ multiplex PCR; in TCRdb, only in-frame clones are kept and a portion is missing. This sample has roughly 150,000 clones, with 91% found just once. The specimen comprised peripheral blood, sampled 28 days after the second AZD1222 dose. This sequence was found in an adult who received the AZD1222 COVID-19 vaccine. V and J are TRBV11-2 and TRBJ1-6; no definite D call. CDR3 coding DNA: TGTGCCAGCAGCCGAACCTTGTCGGGCAGCTCCTATAATTCACCCCTCCACTTT. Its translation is CASSRTLSGSSYNSPLHF.